This T cell receptor (beta chain) derives from a study of cytomegalovirus exposure and HLA in healthy donors (dated by TCRdb to about 2017). For context, the study as a whole: According to a later analysis, the roughly 120 validation repertoires were produced on the same platform as the roughly 600 repertoires of the first cohort. The aim of the study was to test whether cataloging public T cell receptors could identify signatures of past pathogen exposure. Along with the approximately 700-subject first cohort, a separate validation cohort of around 120 different subjects was used. To predict cytomegalovirus infection status, the study brought together high-throughput TCR immunosequencing, statistical association of individual TCRs with disease status, and machine learning.

The receptor library was made with the immunoSEQ multiplex PCR assay. The study's own analysis went as follows. A statistical classification framework was built for diagnosing cytomegalovirus status from the catalog of TCR beta chain sequences. What TCRdb holds here is the immuneACCESS table cut down to in-frame rearrangements. Part of the clones is not present; checked against another copy, under half of the missing clones reflect an unresolved V gene, and the others are unexplained. V and J calls and clone size come straight from that table; D and trimming were deduced from the DNA. The sample contains about 160,000 clones, nearly 90% of them found a single time. Over 9% of the sample lies in the top ten. Separate from the roughly 700-subject first cohort, the validation cohort of 120 subjects was the group to which the donors belonged. Remarks on this clone: The target of this receptor is not known. No quality values exist for individual bases; no much larger clone is one base distant.

Unmatched junction bases come to 6, with V trimmed by 2 bases and J by 1 base. The germline V gene gives CDR1 as SQVTM and CDR2 as ANQGSEA. The CDR3 contains 15 residues, cysteine and phenylalanine counted. The CDR3 DNA has 45 bases and is translated from base 1. Paper-wide results and their limitations: According to the authors, the approach could potentially be generalized to other disease states and immunological phenotypes. A later analysis found that TCRs clustered in the first cohort also tended to co-occur in the 120 validation repertoires, with 90% to 95% of cluster scores above 0. A few of the identified cytomegalovirus-associated TCR beta chains were confirmed in vitro to be specific for cytomegalovirus antigens. A later analysis had no HLA typing for the validation cohort, so co-occurrence there was scored across all 130 or so repertoires. Cytomegalovirus status was reported to be diagnosed by the classifier with high specificity and sensitivity in both the original and validation cohorts. In the study, around 150 TCR beta chains were listed as associated with cytomegalovirus. Most TCR sequences were seen in very few donors, while some public TCRs were found in many individuals.

This TCR was recovered from a woman aged 18-35 years in good health and CMV-seropositive. Sample: PBMCs. The rearranged chain carries TRBV29-1 and TRBJ2-3; the junction holds 7 bases that match TRBD2. The nucleotides read TGCAGCGTTGAAAAGAGTGGGAGGGGCACAGATACGCAGTATTTT. Translated, it gives CSVEKSGRGTDTQYF.